This T cell receptor beta chain was recovered during a study of T cell repertoires in cytomegalovirus infection. Study in general: In public TCR beta signatures, there were indications of both CMV infection and matching HLA type.

In TCRdb, the reads were re-called with MiXCR into one record per CDR3 protein. The table records fewer than 60,000 distinct CDR3 sequences, less than 20% of them present only once. At least ten counts were recorded for this clonotype. Its antigen is unknown. The CDR3 consists of 16 residues. Per the germline V gene, CDR1 is SGHTA and CDR2 is FQGNSA. V dropped 1 base and J dropped 8 bases, with 18 bases sitting between them. The TCR comes from a human donor in good health (CMV status not recorded). Some clones in this sample may be carry-over from other donors' samples. V usage is TRBV7-2 and J usage is TRBJ1-3; D might be TRBD1 (6 bases). The starting material was CD8+ T cells from cultured PBMCs, obtained from culture after CMV antigen stimulation. The CDR3 loop reads CASSLEIRGSEDTIYF. For the CDR3, the DNA is TGTGCCAGCAGCTTAGAGATCAGGGGAAGTGAGGACACCATATATTTT.